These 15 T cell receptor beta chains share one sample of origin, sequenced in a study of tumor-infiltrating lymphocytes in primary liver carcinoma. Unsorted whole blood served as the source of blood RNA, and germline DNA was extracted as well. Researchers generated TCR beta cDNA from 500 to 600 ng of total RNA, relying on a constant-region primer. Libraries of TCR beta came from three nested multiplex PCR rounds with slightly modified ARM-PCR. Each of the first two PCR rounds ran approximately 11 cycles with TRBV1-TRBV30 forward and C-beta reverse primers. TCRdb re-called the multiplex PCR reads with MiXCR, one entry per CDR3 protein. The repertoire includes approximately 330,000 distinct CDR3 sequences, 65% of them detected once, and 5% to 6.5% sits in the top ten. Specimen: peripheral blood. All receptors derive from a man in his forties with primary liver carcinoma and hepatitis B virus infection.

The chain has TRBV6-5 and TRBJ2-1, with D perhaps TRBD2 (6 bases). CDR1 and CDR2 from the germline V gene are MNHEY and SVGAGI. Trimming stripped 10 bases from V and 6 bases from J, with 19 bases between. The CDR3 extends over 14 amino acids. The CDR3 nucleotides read TGTGCCACCTCCCGGGGGACCGACCCCAATGAGCAGTTCTTC. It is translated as CATSRGTDPNEQFF.

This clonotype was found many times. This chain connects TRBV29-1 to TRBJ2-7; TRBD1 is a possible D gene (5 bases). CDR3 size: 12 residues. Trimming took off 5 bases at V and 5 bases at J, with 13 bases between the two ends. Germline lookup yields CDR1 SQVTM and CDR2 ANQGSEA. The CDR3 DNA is TGCAGCGTTAATTATTGGGGCAACGAGCAGTACTTC. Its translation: CSVNYWGNEQYF.

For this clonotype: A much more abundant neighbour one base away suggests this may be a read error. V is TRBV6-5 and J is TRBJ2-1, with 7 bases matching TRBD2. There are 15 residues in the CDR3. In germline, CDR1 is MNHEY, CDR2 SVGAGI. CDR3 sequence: CASSYGWREQYEEFF. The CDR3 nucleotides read TGTGCCAGCAGTTACGGGTGGCGGGAGCAATATGAGGAGTTCTTC.

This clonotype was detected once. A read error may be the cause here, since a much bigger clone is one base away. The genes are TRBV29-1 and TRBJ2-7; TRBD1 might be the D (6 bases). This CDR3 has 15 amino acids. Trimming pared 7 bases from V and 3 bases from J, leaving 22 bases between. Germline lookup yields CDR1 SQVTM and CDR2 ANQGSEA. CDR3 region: CSAQGGACPYYEQYF. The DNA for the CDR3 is TGCAGCGCCCAAGGGGGTGCCTGCCCCTACTACGAGCAGTACTTC.

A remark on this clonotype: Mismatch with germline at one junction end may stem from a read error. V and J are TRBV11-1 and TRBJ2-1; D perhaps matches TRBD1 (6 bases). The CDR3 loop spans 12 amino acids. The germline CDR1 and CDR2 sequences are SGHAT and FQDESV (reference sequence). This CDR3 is CAGAGAYNEHFF. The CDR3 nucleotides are TGTGCCGGCGCAGGGGCCTACAATGAGCATTTCTTC.

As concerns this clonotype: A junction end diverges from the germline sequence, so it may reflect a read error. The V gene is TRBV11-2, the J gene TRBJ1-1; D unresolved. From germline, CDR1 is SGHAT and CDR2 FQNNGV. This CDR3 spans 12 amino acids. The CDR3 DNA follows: TGTGCCTGCAGCACCACCGTCACTGAAGCTTTCTTT. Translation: CACSTTVTEAFF.

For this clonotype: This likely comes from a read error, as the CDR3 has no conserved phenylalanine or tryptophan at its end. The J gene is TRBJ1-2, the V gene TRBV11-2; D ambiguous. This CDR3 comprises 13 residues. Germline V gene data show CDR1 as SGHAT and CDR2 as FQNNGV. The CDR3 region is CTSSLGSGDGYTI. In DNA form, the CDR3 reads TGTACCAGCAGCTTAGGAAGTGGGGATGGCTACACCATC.

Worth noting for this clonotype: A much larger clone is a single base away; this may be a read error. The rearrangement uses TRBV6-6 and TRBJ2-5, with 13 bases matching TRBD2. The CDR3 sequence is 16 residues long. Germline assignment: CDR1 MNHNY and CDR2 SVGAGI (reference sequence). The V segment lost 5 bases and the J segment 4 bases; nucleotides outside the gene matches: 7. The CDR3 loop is CASSAGLAGDGETQYF. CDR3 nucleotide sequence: TGTGCCAGCAGTGCCGGACTAGCGGGAGACGGAGAGACCCAGTACTTC.

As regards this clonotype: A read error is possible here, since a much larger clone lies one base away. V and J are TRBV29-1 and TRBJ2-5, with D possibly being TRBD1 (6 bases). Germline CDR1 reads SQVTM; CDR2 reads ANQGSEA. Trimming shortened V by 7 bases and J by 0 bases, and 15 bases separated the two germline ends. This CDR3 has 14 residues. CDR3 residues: CSAADRNHQETQYF. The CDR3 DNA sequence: TGCAGCGCGGCTGACAGGAACCACCAAGAGACCCAGTACTTC.

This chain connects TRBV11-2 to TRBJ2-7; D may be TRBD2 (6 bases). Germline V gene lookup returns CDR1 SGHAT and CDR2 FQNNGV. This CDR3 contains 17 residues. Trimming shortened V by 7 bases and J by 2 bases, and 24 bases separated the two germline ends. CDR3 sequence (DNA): TGTGCCAGCACATATCTTCCCGGGTCGCGGGGCCCCTACGAGCAGTACTTC. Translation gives CASTYLPGSRGPYEQYF.

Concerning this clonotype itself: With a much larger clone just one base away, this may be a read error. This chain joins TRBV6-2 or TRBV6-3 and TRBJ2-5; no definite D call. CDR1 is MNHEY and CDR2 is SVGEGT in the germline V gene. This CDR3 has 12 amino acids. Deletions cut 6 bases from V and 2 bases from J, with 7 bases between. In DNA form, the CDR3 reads TGTGCCAGCAGCACACCACAAGAGACCCAGTACTTC. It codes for CASSTPQETQYF.

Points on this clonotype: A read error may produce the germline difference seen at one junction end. The CDR3 spells CASSSSRDRTYNQQFF. The CDR3 DNA follows: TGTGCCAGCAGCTCAAGCCGGGACAGAACCTACAATCAGCAGTTTTTC. The J gene is TRBJ2-1, the V gene TRBV11-3; 7 bases map to TRBD1. Germline CDR1 reads SGHNT; CDR2 reads YENEEA. CDR3 length: 16 amino acids.

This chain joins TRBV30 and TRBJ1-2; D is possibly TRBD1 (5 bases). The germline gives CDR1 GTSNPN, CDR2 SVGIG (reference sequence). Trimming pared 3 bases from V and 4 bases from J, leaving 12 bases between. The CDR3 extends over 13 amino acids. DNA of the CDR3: TGTGCCTGGAGCCGAGACAGCCGCTATGGCTACACCTTC. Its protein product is CAWSRDSRYGYTF. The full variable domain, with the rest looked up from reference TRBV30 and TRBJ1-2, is SQTIHQWPATLVQPVGSPLSLECTVEGTSNPNLYWYRQAAGRGLQLLFYSVGIGQISSEVPQNLSASRPQDRQFILSSKKLLLSDSGFYLCAWSRDSRYGYTFGSGTRLTVV.

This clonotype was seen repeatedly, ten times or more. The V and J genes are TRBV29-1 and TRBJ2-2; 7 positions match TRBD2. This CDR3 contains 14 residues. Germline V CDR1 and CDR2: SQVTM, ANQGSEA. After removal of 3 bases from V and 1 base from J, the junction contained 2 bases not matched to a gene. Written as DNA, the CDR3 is TGCAGCGTTGACGGGGGGATGAACACCGGGGAGCTGTTTTTT. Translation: CSVDGGMNTGELFF.

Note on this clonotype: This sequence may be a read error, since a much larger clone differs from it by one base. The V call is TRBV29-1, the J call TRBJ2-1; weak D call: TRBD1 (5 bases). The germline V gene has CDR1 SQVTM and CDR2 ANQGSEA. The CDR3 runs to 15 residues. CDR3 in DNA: TGCAGCGTTGAAGACATGGGGCAACTGGGGAATGAGCAGCTCTTC. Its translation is CSVEDMGQLGNEQLF.